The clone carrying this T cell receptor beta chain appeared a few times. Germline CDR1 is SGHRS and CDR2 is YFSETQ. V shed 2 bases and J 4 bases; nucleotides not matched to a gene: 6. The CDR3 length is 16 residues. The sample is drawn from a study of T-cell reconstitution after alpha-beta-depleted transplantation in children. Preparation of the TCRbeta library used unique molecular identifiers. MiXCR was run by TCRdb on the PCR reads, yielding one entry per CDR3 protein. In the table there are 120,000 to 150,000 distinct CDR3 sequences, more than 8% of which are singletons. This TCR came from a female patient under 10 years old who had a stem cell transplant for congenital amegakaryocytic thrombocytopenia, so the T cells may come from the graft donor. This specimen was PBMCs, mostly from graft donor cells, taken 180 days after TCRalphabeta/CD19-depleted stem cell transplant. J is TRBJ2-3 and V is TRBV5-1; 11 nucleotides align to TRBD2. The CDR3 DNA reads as TGCGCCAGCAGCTTAGGCCTAGCGGGGGGCGCAGATACGCAGTATTTT. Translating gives CASSLGLAGGADTQYF.